The clone carrying this T cell receptor beta chain was observed a handful of times. TCRdb analysed the RT-PCR reads with MiXCR anew, one entry per CDR3 protein. The sample holds some 4,000 distinct CDR3 sequences, about a third seen once. V lost 6 bases and J lost 0, with 11 bases in between. The CDR3 loop spans 13 amino acids. Germline-derived CDR1 and CDR2 are SQVTM and ANQGSEA. Sequencing was performed on memory CD4+ T cells from salivary gland. This clonotype originated in a female donor with primary Sjogren's syndrome. V and J are TRBV29-1 and TRBJ1-1; possible D gene TRBD1, 6 bases. The CDR3 region is CSVLGGLNTEAFF. The CDR3 bases are TGCAGCGTCCTGGGGGGGCTGAACACTGAAGCTTTCTTT.